The text below deals with one T cell receptor (beta chain). This clonotype was observed at least ten times. What this receptor recognizes is not known. Per-nucleotide qualities are absent, and no much larger clonotype sits a single base away. TCR beta CDR3 regions were amplified from RNA transcripts for repertoire sequencing. A first-round RT-PCR used HTBI primers with the Qiagen OneStep RT-PCR kit, followed by a second-round multiplex PCR, size selection and purification. Sequencing of the libraries was carried out on an Illumina HiSeq2000 in paired-end mode with 100 bp reads. On the study's bioinformatics: SOAPnuke was used to process the reads, throwing out any read that had adapters, had uncalled bases, had a mean Phred below 15, or lacked an exact constant-primer or identifier match. COPE v1.2.5 was used to merge high-quality paired reads. Each unique nucleotide sequence was treated as a clonotype, and MiTCR v1.1 was used to align the clonotypes to the IMGT TRB V, D and J references. The analysis was limited to V-J combinations with a frequency above 0.0001, which together covered 98% to 99.2% of repertoires. A TCR clonal expansion and chaos score per V-J combination was defined as the ratio of F50 clonal expansion to chaos observed in the TCRdist matrix. Welch's t-statistics and random forest were used to reduce the features to about a dozen V-J combinations, which were then used as input to a naive Bayes classifier. The Morisita-Horn index was used to measure how similar the thyroid and blood repertoires were. Clones were called with MiXCR by TCRdb after fastp trimmed the public reads at Q25, and only in-frame beta chains were retained. Entries are consolidated by CDR3 protein sequence, retaining the most common genes and DNA. For this entry, the V and J calls and clone size follow TCRdb and not the study's own pipeline. For this sample the table gives 200,000 to 250,000 distinct CDR3 sequences, of which roughly a fifth were detected only once. The ten most abundant clones make up roughly 44% of the sample.

The CDR3 covers 14 residues, taking in both the cysteine and the phenylalanine. Only the CDR3 region is kept as DNA, spanning 42 bases read in frame from base 1. Via the germline V gene (reference sequence), CDR1 is GTSNPN and CDR2 SVGIG. After removal of 5 bases from V and 2 bases from J, the junction retains 5 bases not matched to a gene. Patients with ophthalmopathy had moderately to severely active disease, with a Clinical Activity Score of 3 or more, a NOSPECS grade of 4 or more, and a disease duration of less than 3 months. Patients with other autoimmune diseases, uncontrolled infections, pregnancy or lactation were excluded from the study. Diagnosis relied on clinical symptoms, serum thyroxine, TRAb, thyroid ultrasound and orbital computed tomography. Using Ficoll-Paque density gradient centrifugation, PBMCs were isolated from roughly 9.2 ml of fresh peripheral blood. Total RNA was extracted using Trizol reagent, and RNA quality was checked on an Agilent 2100 Bioanalyzer.

The data originate from a study of Graves' ophthalmopathy and Graves' hyperthyroidism (dated by TCRdb to the late 2010s). With regard to the full study: Peripheral blood samples were taken at the time of initial diagnosis, before any treatment was given. In total, some 130 blood samples were TCR-sequenced: 43 ophthalmopathy, roughly 80 hyperthyroidism and some 17 hyperthyroidism-to-ophthalmopathy patients. For independent validation, a separate cohort was made up of approximately 18 hyperthyroidism patients plus 17 patients who later progressed from hyperthyroidism to ophthalmopathy. To explore V-J signatures distinguishing ophthalmopathy from hyperthyroidism, a discovery set of roughly 98 patients (about 44 ophthalmopathy, 55 to 60 stable hyperthyroidism) was enrolled. The 80 to 100 discovery patients were randomly divided into training and test sets at a 7:3 ratio. Following sample collection, hyperthyroidism patients were given methimazole at a starting dose of 30 mg daily, and ophthalmopathy patients were given high-dose intravenous methylprednisolone. In over 5 hyperthyroidism patients, the T-cell repertoire of thyroid tissue was compared with the T-cell repertoire of blood. The study used TCR beta repertoire signatures to distinguish Graves' ophthalmopathy from Graves' hyperthyroidism and to predict progression to ophthalmopathy. Study-wide findings and limitations: In validation, the model predicted ophthalmopathy progression with about 71% sensitivity and approximately 78% specificity; some 13 predicted patients were CT-confirmed with GO in a median of about 7.1 months. Sample size was not predetermined statistically, and investigators were not blinded to group allocation. Ophthalmopathy was separated from stable hyperthyroidism by the 13-signature model with about 88% sensitivity and 81% to 84% specificity in cross-validation and with 80%/75% in the test set. Most expanded thyroid clonotypes with frequency above 0.001 were also detected in blood, suggesting blood repertoires may reflect the thyroid immune response.

This TCR came from a woman in her 50s with Graves' ophthalmopathy. Donor details come from another sample of the same person, matched by shared clones. Sequencing was carried out using peripheral blood. The chain is encoded by TRBV30 joined to TRBJ2-7, and TRBD2 matches 11 of the central bases. The CDR3 region: CAWGRLAGPYEQYF. The nucleotide sequence reads as follows: TGTGCCTGGGGAAGACTAGCGGGGCCCTACGAGCAGTACTTC.